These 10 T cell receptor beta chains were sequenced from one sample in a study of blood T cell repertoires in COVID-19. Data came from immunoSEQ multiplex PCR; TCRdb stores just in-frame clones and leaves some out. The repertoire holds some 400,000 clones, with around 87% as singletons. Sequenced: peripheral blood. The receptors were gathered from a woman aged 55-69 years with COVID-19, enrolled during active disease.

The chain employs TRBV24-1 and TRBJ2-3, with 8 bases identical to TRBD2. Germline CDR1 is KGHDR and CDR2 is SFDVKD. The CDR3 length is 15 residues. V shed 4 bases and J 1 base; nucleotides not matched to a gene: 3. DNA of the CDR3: TGTGCCACCAGTGACGGGGGGGCCGGCACAGATACGCAGTATTTT. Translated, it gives CATSDGGAGTDTQYF.

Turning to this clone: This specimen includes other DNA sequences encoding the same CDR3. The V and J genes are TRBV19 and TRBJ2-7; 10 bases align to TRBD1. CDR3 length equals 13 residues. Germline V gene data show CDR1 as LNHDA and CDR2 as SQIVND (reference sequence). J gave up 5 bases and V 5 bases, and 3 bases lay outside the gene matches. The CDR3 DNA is TGTGCCAGTAGTCGGGACAGGGGCGACGAGCAGTACTTC. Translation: CASSRDRGDEQYF.

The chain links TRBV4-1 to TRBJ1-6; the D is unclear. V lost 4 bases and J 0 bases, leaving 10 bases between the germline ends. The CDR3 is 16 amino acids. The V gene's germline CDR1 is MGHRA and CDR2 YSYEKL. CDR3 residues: CASSRSESSYNSPLHF. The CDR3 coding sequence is TGCGCCAGCAGCCGAAGCGAAAGCTCCTATAATTCACCCCTCCACTTT.

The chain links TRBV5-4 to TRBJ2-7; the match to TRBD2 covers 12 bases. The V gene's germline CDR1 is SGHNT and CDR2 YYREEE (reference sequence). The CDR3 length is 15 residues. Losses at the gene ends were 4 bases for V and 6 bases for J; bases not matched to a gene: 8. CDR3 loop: CASSLRTSGAREQYF. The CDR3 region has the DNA TGTGCCAGCAGCCTCAGGACTAGCGGGGCCCGCGAGCAGTACTTC.

CDR3 DNA sequence: TGTGCCAGCTCACCACAGCACGAGAATTATGGCTACACCTTC. Its protein is CASSPQHENYGYTF. V gene TRBV18 combines with J gene TRBJ1-2; D remains unclear. Between the trimmed V and J ends, which lost 1 base and 5 bases, there was a span of 11 bases. The V gene's germline CDR1 is KGHSH and CDR2 LQKENI. The CDR3 consists of 14 residues.

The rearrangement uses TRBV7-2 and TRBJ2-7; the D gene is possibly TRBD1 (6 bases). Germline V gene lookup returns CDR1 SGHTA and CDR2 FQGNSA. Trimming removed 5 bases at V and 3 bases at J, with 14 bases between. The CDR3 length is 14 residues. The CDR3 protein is CASSGRGYDYEQYF. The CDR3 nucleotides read TGTGCCAGCAGCGGCAGGGGTTACGACTACGAGCAGTACTTC.

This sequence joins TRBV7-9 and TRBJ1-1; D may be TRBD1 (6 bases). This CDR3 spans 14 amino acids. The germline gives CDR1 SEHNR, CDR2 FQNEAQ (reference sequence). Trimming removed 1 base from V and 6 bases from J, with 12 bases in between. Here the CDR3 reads CASSLEGGVAEAFF. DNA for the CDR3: TGTGCCAGCAGCTTAGAAGGGGGTGTTGCTGAAGCTTTCTTT.

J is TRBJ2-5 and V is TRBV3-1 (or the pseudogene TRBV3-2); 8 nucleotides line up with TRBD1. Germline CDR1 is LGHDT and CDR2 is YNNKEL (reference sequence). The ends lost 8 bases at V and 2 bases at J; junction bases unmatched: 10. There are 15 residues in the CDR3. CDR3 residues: CASRRDRNLQETQYF. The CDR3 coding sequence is TGTGCCAGCCGCCGGGACAGGAATTTACAAGAGACCCAGTACTTC.

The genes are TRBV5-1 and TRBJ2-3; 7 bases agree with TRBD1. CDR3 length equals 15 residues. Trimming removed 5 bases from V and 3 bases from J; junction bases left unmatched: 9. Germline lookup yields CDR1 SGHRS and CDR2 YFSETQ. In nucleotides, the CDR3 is TGCGCCAGCAGTTCCCGAGGGGGCGTGACAGATACGCAGTATTTT. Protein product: CASSSRGGVTDTQYF.

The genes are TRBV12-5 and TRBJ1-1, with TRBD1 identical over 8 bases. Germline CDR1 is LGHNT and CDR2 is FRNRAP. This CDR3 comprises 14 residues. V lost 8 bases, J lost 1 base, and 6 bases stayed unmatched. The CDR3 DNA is TGTGCTAGTCAGGGGGCGAAGGGGAACACTGAAGCTTTCTTT. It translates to CASQGAKGNTEAFF.